This T cell receptor beta chain is drawn from a study of T cells after posttransplantation cyclophosphamide. Points from the study as a whole: TRB overlap between skin or GI tissue T cells and blood was limited. Donor CD8+ memory clones often dominated recipient blood repertoires at later times.

Regarding this clone: No antigen is known for it.

A marrow graft followed busulfan-fludarabine conditioning, with cyclophosphamide on days +3 and +4. Here immunoSEQ multiplex PCR was the method, and the copy in TCRdb shows in-frame clones only, minus some. The table has several thousand clones, about 80% seen once. In germline, CDR1 is KGHSH, CDR2 LQKENI. CDR3 length: 13 residues. V was shortened by 4 bases and J by 7 bases, with 11 bases between the two germline ends. Specimen: PBMCs, collected after allogeneic stem cell transplant with posttransplant cyclophosphamide. The clonotype was recovered from a male patient aged 45 to 59 who received an allogeneic stem cell transplant from a related donor and was CMV-positive. The T cells may partly be graft donor cells. This rearrangement joins TRBV18 to TRBJ1-5; a weak D match, TRBD1 (5 bases). The CDR3, as DNA: TGTGCCAGCTCACTGGCCGGGGGACAGCCCCAGCATTTT. Its protein is CASSLAGGQPQHF.